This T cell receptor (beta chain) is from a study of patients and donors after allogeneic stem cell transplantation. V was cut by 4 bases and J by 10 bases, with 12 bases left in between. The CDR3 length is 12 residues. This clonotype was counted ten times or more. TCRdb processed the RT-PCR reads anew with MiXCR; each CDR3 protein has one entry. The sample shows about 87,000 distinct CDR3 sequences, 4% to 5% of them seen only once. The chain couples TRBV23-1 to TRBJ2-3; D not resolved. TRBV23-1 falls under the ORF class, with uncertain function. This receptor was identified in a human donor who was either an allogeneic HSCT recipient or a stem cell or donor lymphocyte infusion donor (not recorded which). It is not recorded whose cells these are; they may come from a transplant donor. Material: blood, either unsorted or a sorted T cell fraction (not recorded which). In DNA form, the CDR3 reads TGCGCCAGCAGTCTAAAGGGCAACGCGCAGTATTTT. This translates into CASSLKGNAQYF.